This record looks at one T cell receptor (beta chain) sequence and its context. Its antigen is as yet unknown. Germline V gives CDR1 KGHSH, CDR2 LQKENI. The V end lost 1 base, the J end lost 0 bases, and 15 bases lay between the germline ends. This CDR3 region has 18 residues. This sample is drawn from a study of T cell responses to AZD1222 COVID-19 vaccine. The assay was immunoSEQ multiplex PCR, and TCRdb's table has in-frame clones only and misses some. The sample includes under 95,000 clones, about 92% of them seen just once. Study results and limitations: Variant regions that are unmutated are reportedly the target of nearly half of spike-specific TCRs. There were mostly white British donors and more females than males, and clonal diversity was possibly underestimated.

This sequence originates from an adult in good health. The rearrangement uses TRBV18 and TRBJ2-2, with D perhaps TRBD1 (6 bases). This specimen consisted of peripheral blood, obtained on day 0 of AZD1222 vaccination. CDR3 sequence: CASSPLSGAAANTGELFF. DNA of the CDR3: TGTGCCAGCTCACCACTTTCAGGGGCAGCCGCGAACACCGGGGAGCTGTTTTTT.